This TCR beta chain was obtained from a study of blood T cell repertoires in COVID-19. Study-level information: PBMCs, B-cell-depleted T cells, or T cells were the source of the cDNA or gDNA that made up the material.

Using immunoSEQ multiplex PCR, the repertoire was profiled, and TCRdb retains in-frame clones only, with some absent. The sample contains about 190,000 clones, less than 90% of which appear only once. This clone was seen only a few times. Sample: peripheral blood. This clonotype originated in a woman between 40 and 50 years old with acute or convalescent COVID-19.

Here the CDR3 DNA reads TGTGCCAGTAGTATACAAGGGACAGGGAGAGAAAAACTGTTTTTT. Residues: CASSIQGTGREKLFF. This chain uses TRBV19 with TRBJ1-4; 9 bases fit TRBD1. V lost 2 bases and J lost 8; bases outside the gene matches: 6. Per the germline V gene, CDR1 is LNHDA and CDR2 is SQIVND (reference sequence). This CDR3 is built from 15 residues. Drawing the rest from reference TRBV19 and TRBJ1-4, the complete variable domain is DGGITQSPKYLFRKEGQNVTLSCEQNLNHDAMYWYRQDPGQGLRLIYYSQIVNDFQKGDIAEGYSVSREKKESFPLTVTSAQKNPTAFYLCASSIQGTGREKLFFGSGTQLSVL.